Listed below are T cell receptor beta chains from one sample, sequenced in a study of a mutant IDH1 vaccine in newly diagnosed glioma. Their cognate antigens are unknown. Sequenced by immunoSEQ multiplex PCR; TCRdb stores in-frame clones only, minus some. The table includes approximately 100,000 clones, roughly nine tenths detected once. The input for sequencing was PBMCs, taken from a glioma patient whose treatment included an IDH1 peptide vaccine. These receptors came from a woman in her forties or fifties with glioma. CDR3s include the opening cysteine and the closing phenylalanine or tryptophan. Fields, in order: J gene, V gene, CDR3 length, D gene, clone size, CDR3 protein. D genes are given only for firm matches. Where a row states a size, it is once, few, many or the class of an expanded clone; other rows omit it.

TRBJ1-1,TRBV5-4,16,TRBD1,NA,CASSLSTGLMNTEAFF
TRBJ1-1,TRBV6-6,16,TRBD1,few,CASSYSRTGGDTEAFF
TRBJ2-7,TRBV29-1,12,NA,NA,CSVVDPPHEQYF
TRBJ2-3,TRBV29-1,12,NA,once,CSVERYTDTQYF
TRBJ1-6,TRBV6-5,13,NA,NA,CASRSGTASPLHF
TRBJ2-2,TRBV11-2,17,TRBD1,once,CASSLGRGTGGSGELFF
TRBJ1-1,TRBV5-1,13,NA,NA,CASSLGGNTEAFF
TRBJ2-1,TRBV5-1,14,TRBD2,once,CASSPGLAGDEQFF
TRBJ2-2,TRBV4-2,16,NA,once,CASSQAGDANTGELFF
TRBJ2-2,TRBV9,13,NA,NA,CASSIGTTGELFF
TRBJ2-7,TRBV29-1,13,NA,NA,CSVEARGAYEQYF
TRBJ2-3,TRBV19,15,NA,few,CASSIGGRSADTQYF
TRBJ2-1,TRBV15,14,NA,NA,CATSPGPPDNEQFF
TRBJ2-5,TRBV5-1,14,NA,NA,CASSPQGGQETQYF
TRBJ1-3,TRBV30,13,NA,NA,CALQAFSGNTIYF
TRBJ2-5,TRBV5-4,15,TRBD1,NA,CASSSGTGKQETQYF
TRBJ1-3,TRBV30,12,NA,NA,CAWTGAGNTIYF
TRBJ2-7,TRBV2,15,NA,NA,CASSVLAVGAYGQYF
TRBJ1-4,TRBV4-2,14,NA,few,CASSLQTNNEKLFF
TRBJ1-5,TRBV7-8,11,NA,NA,CASSNDQPQHF
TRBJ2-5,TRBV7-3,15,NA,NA,CASSLGIGLQETQYF
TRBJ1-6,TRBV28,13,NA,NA,CASMGYGDSPLHF
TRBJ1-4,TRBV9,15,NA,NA,CASSATGSSLEKLFF
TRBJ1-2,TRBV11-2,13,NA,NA,CASSSFGQRGYTF
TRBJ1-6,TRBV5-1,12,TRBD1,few,CASSLQGSPLHF
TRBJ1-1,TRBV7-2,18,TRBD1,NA,CASSLRGGTATPGAEAFF
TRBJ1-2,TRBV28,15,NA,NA,CASSLWGDRYYGYTF
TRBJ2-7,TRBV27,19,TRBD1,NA,CASSLPRKGPGQRSYEQYF
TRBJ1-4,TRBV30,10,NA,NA,CAWSQEKLFF
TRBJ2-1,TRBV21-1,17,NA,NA,CAAVAGVPGSSYNEQFF
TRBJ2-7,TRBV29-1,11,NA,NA,CSVWTAYEQYF
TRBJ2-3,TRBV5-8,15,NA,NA,CASSLATLGVDTQYF
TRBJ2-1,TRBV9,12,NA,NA,CASSAEWGTRFF
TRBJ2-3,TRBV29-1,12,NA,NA,CSVDFPGDTQYF
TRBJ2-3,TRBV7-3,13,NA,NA,CASSPGPRDTQYF
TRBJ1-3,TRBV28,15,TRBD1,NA,CASSLGGQETNTIYF
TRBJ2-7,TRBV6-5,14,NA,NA,CASSPLDSSYEQYF
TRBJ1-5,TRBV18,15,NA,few,CASSPSGRSNQPQHF
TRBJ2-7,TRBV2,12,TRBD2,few,CATRRTSDEQYF
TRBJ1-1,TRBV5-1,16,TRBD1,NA,CASSLSPGQGGTEAFF
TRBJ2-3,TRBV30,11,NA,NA,CAWSSADTQYF
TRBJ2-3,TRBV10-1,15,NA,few,CASSEFRVTTDTQYF
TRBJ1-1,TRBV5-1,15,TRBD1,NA,CASSSGQGAGTEAFF
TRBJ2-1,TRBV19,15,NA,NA,CASSISNGAYNEQFF
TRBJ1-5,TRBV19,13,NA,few,CASFHRDNQPQHF
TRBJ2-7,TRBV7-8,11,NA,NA,CASSLGIEQYF
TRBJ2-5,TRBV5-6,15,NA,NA,CASILKGTYGETQYF
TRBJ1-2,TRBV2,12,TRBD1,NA,CASRDRADGYTF
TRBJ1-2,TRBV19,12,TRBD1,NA,CASMGDRVGYTF
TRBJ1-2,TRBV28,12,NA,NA,CASKSYNYGYTF
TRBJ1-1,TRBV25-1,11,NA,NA,CASKEITEAFF
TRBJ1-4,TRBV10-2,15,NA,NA,CASSESRGRLGKLFF
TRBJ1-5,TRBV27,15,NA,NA,CASSLSPRQNQPQHF
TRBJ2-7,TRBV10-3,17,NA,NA,CAISERGVSQKGHEQYF
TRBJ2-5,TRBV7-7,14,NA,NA,CASGLTGSQETQYF